This TCR beta chain was sequenced in a study of cytomegalovirus exposure and HLA in healthy donors. General study results and limits: As a later analysis revealed, most CMV-associated TCR beta chains appeared HLA-restricted. In vitro testing confirmed a few CMV-associated chains as specific for CMV antigens. Many donors carried some public TCRs, although rarity characterized most TCR sequences. Earlier analysis looked at TCR beta V segments, and most were productive about 90% or about 30% of the time.

Trimming took off 1 base at V and 5 bases at J, with 12 bases between the two ends. The CDR3 is made up of 14 amino acids. Germline CDR1 and CDR2: LNHNV and YYDKDF (reference sequence). With respect to this clone: Its antigen is unknown.

It was with 60 Vbeta and 13 Jbeta primers that the PCR ran. Generated by immunoSEQ multiplex PCR, the TCRdb table keeps only in-frame clones and is missing some. The repertoire holds roughly 130,000 clones, with 70% to 85% as singletons. The sequence came from a middle-aged man in good health and CMV-seronegative. The chain carries TRBV15 and TRBJ2-7, with D hard to call. Sequencing used PBMCs. The DNA for the CDR3 is TGTGCCACCAGCAGAGTGGCCACCCCAGACGAGCAGTACTTC. Its translation is CATSRVATPDEQYF.